The 32 T cell receptor beta chains in this list originate from one sample, sequenced in a study of blood T cell repertoires in COVID-19. Clones were sequenced by immunoSEQ multiplex PCR, and TCRdb holds only the in-frame ones, with some missing. The data hold a few hundred thousand clones, with 89% observed a single time. The source material was peripheral blood. The receptors originated from a man aged 18 to 29 who had recovered from COVID-19.

This clone was counted a single time. This chain links TRBV3-1 (or the pseudogene TRBV3-2) with TRBJ2-2; 7 bases map to TRBD2. Per the germline V gene, CDR1 is LGHDT and CDR2 is YNNKEL (reference sequence). V lost 1 base and J lost 3; bases outside the gene matches: 2. The CDR3 sequence is 15 residues long. The CDR3 is CASSQGSGDTGELFF. For the CDR3, the DNA is TGTGCCAGCAGCCAAGGGAGCGGGGACACCGGGGAGCTGTTTTTT.

This chain links TRBV2 with TRBJ2-2; TRBD2 matches at 7 bases. The CDR3 is made up of 16 amino acids. The junction had 18 bases not matched to a gene; V was cut back by 8 bases and J by 9 bases. Germline values: CDR1 SNHLY, CDR2 FYNNEI. For the CDR3, the DNA is TGTGCCAGCCGGGGGGATGGGCGCGGGAGAGGCTGGGAGCTGTTTTTT. This codes for CASRGDGRGRGWELFF.

The CDR3 bases are TGTGCCACCAGCATCGGCGGGAGGACCCCAGATACGCAGTATTTT. Its protein is CATSIGGRTPDTQYF. V and J are TRBV24-1 and TRBJ2-3, with 8 positions matching TRBD2. Trimming cost V 7 bases and J 4 bases; bases outside gene matches: 9. This CDR3 comprises 15 residues. CDR1 and CDR2 (germline): KGHDR, SFDVKD.

The gene calls are TRBV12-3 or TRBV12-4 and TRBJ1-2, with 9 bases identical to TRBD1. The V gene end was trimmed by 4 bases and the J gene end by 8 bases; junction bases not matched to a gene: 5. CDR3 length: 13 residues. The CDR3 region is CASSYRGRKGYTF. The CDR3, as DNA: TGTGCCAGCAGTTACAGGGGGCGTAAGGGCTACACCTTC.

The V gene is TRBV2, the J gene TRBJ2-4, with a possible D match to TRBD1 (7 bases). CDR1 and CDR2 from the germline V gene are SNHLY and FYNNEI. Trimming cost V 8 bases and J 2 bases, with 13 bases left between them. CDR3 length: 14 residues. CDR3 loop: CASGQGGTKNIQYF. The CDR3, as DNA: TGTGCCAGCGGTCAGGGGGGAACCAAAAACATTCAGTACTTC.

This sequence joins TRBV3-1 (or the pseudogene TRBV3-2) and TRBJ2-6, with D possibly matching TRBD2 (5 bases). The CDR3 runs 15 residues. Trimming took 4 bases from V and 1 from J, leaving 8 bases between them. Germline CDR1 LGHDT, CDR2 YNNKEL (reference sequence). Here the CDR3 DNA reads TGTGCCAGCAGCCGCTCGGGGTCTGGGGCCAACGTCCTGACTTTC. Its translation: CASSRSGSGANVLTF.

The chain joins TRBV9 to TRBJ2-7; 8 bases line up with TRBD2. The CDR3 spans 15 residues. J was trimmed by 0 bases and V by 1 base; bases with no gene match: 3. Germline V gene lookup returns CDR1 SGDLS and CDR2 YYNGEE. CDR3 sequence reads: CASSVRLAGSYEQYF. The CDR3 bases are TGTGCCAGCAGCGTACGGCTAGCGGGCTCCTACGAGCAGTACTTC.

The V call is TRBV7-2, the J call TRBJ2-1, with a possible D match to TRBD2 (5 bases). V gave up 5 bases and J gave up 2 bases, with 22 bases separating them. This CDR3 spans 18 amino acids. Germline CDR1 is SGHTA and CDR2 is FQGNSA. CDR3 sequence (DNA): TGTGCCAGCAGCCCGGGGATCTACTCGGCTCCTACCTACAATGAGCAGTTCTTC. Translating gives CASSPGIYSAPTYNEQFF.

The J gene is TRBJ1-1, the V gene TRBV9; 9 bases line up with TRBD1. J lost 0 bases, V lost 0 bases, and 3 bases had no gene match. Germline CDR1 is SGDLS and CDR2 is YYNGEE. The CDR3 has 16 amino acids. The DNA of the CDR3 is TGTGCCAGCAGCGTAGGTGACAGGGGGATGAACACTGAAGCTTTCTTT. This sequence encodes CASSVGDRGMNTEAFF. Full variable domain (rest looked up from reference TRBV9 and TRBJ1-1): DSGVTQTPKHLITATGQRVTLRCSPRSGDLSVYWYQQSLDQGLQFLIQYYNGEERAKGNILERFSAQQFPDLHSELNLSSLELGDSALYFCASSVGDRGMNTEAFFGQGTRLTVV.

CDR3 bases: TGCGCCAGCGCCCCATTGGAGTCCTACAATGAGCAGTTCTTC. Protein product: CASAPLESYNEQFF. The chain carries TRBV5-1 and TRBJ2-1; D not resolved. The CDR3 is 14 residues long. V lost 7 bases to trimming and J lost 1 base, with 12 bases between them. Germline CDR1 and CDR2: SGHRS and YFSETQ.

The gene calls are TRBV2 and TRBJ2-1, with TRBD1 identical over 7 bases. The CDR3 has 12 amino acids. CDR1 and CDR2 from the germline V gene are SNHLY and FYNNEI. J gave up 5 bases and V 8 bases, and 3 bases lay outside the gene matches. The CDR3 loop is CASGTDNNEQFF. Written as DNA, the CDR3 is TGTGCCAGCGGGACAGACAACAATGAGCAGTTCTTC.

J is TRBJ2-5 and V is TRBV6-5; D unclear. Trimming pared 10 bases from V and 5 bases from J, leaving 8 bases between. The CDR3 contains 10 residues. Germline assignment: CDR1 MNHEY and CDR2 SVGAGI. The CDR3 sequence: CATGGETQYF. The CDR3 DNA follows: TGTGCCACGGGTGGGGAGACCCAGTACTTC.

The J gene is TRBJ2-3, the V gene TRBV19; 7 positions match TRBD2. CDR1 and CDR2 from the germline V gene are LNHDA and SQIVND (reference sequence). V was pared by 4 bases and J by 2 bases, with 12 bases of the junction left unmatched. There are 17 residues in the CDR3. Written as DNA, the CDR3 is TGTGCCAGTAGTAGGTCGGGAGGCTCTACTTTCACAGATACGCAGTATTTT. Amino acids: CASSRSGGSTFTDTQYF.

The rearrangement joins TRBV5-1 to TRBJ1-1, with TRBD1 matching over 7 bases. V shed 4 bases and J 1 base; nucleotides not matched to a gene: 4. CDR1 SGHRS and CDR2 YFSETQ come from the germline V gene. The CDR3 is 14 amino acids. The CDR3 sequence: CASSRDSWNTEAFF. For the CDR3, the DNA is TGCGCCAGCAGCCGGGACAGCTGGAACACTGAAGCTTTCTTT.

The chain is built from TRBV5-1 and TRBJ2-7, with a possible D match to TRBD1 (7 bases). V shed 1 base and J shed 5 bases, with 16 bases lying between them. Germline assignment: CDR1 SGHRS and CDR2 YFSETQ. This CDR3 comprises 15 residues. The CDR3 DNA sequence: TGCGCCAGCAGCTTGTATGGCAGGGGGGCGGACGAGCAGTACTTC. Its protein is CASSLYGRGADEQYF. The whole variable domain, filled in from reference TRBV5-1 and TRBJ2-7, reads KAGVTQTPRYLIKTRGQQVTLSCSPISGHRSVSWYQQTPGQGLQFLFEYFSETQRNKGNFPGRFSGRQFSNSRSEMNVSTLELGDSALYLCASSLYGRGADEQYFGPGTRLTVT.

The chain carries TRBV6-5 and TRBJ1-1, with TRBD1 as a possible D gene (5 bases). Trimming stripped 0 bases from V and 5 bases from J, with 10 bases between. CDR3 length equals 14 residues. The germline V gene has CDR1 MNHEY and CDR2 SVGAGI. CDR3 nucleotides: TGTGCCAGCAGTTACTCAGGGACTCAGACTGAAGCTTTCTTT. It translates to CASSYSGTQTEAFF.

The chain employs TRBV11-2 and TRBJ2-6; no definite D call. The CDR3 has 16 residues. The V end was cut by 2 bases, the J end by 0 bases, with 8 bases between. CDR1 is SGHAT, CDR2 FQNNGV, per germline. CDR3 region: CASSLYVVSGANVLTF. In nucleotides, the CDR3 is TGTGCCAGCAGCTTATATGTAGTCTCTGGGGCCAACGTCCTGACTTTC.

V is TRBV10-3 and J is TRBJ1-2, with 9 bases matching TRBD1. CDR1 and CDR2 from the germline V gene are ENHRY and SYGVKD. The CDR3 totals 15 residues. The V gene end was trimmed by 4 bases and the J gene end by 6 bases; junction bases not matched to a gene: 9. The CDR3 DNA reads as TGTGCCATCAGTGTAACGGACAGGGGTTACGATGGCTACACCTTC. It yields the protein CAISVTDRGYDGYTF.

This chain connects TRBV6-5 to TRBJ2-7, with TRBD2 matching over 7 bases. The CDR3 totals 15 residues. Per the germline V gene, CDR1 is MNHEY and CDR2 is SVGAGI. V was pared by 4 bases and J by 0 bases, with 6 bases of the junction left unmatched. The CDR3 nucleotides are TGTGCCAGCAGTTGGGGGGGGACTAACTCCTACGAGCAGTACTTC. The encoded protein is CASSWGGTNSYEQYF.

The chain is built from TRBV11-2 and TRBJ2-1, with D maybe TRBD2 (5 bases). This CDR3 is 16 amino acids long. Germline V lookup: CDR1 SGHAT, CDR2 FQNNGV. V lost 2 bases and J lost 4, with 15 bases in between. CDR3 region: CASSLLLVALYNEQFF. CDR3 sequence (DNA): TGTGCCAGCAGCTTACTTCTGGTAGCGTTGTACAATGAGCAGTTCTTC. Full variable domain (outside the CDR3, taken from reference TRBV11-2 and TRBJ2-1): EAGVAQSPRYKIIEKRQSVAFWCNPISGHATLYWYQQILGQGPKLLIQFQNNGVVDDSQLPKDRFSAERLKGVDSTLKIQPAKLEDSAVYLCASSLLLVALYNEQFFGPGTRLTVL.

This chain joins TRBV25-1 and TRBJ2-3; TRBD1 might be the D (5 bases). The CDR3 covers 13 residues. V dropped 8 bases and J dropped 2 bases, with 11 bases sitting between them. From germline, CDR1 is MGHDK and CDR2 SYGVNS. The CDR3, as DNA: TGTGCCAGCTCTGACAGATACACAGATACGCAGTATTTT. Its translation is CASSDRYTDTQYF.

The chain combines TRBV9 with TRBJ2-2, with a possible D match to TRBD1 (5 bases). Between the trimmed V and J ends, which lost 4 bases and 4 bases, there was a span of 17 bases. Per germline, CDR1 SGDLS and CDR2 YYNGEE. This CDR3 region has 16 residues. The CDR3 reads CASSPPRRGSTGELFF. For the CDR3, the DNA is TGTGCCAGCAGCCCCCCTAGAAGGGGAAGCACCGGGGAGCTGTTTTTT.

The chain recombines TRBV15 with TRBJ1-1; D gene unclear. There are 14 residues in the CDR3. With 0 bases removed from V and 5 bases from J, the gap between germline ends came to 10 bases. CDR1 and CDR2 from the germline V gene are LNHNV and YYDKDF (reference sequence). CDR3 sequence (DNA): TGTGCCACCAGCAGAGATCGAGGTGTTACTGAAGCTTTCTTT. Its translation is CATSRDRGVTEAFF.

This chain joins TRBV7-9 and TRBJ2-7; 8 positions agree with TRBD1. Germline loops: CDR1 SEHNR, CDR2 FQNEAQ (reference sequence). V lost 6 bases and J lost 5; bases outside the gene matches: 9. The CDR3 is made up of 14 amino acids. The CDR3 region has the DNA TGTGCCAGCAGTCAAGGACAGGGCTGGGACGAGCAGTACTTC. As protein: CASSQGQGWDEQYF.

J is TRBJ2-1 and V is TRBV6-2 or TRBV6-3, with 7 nucleotides matching TRBD2. Losses at the gene ends were 0 bases for V and 5 bases for J; bases not matched to a gene: 10. The CDR3 consists of 17 residues. Looked up from germline, CDR1 is MNHEY and CDR2 is SVGEGT. CDR3 sequence: CASSYSITGGSHNEQFF. The CDR3 nucleotides are TGTGCCAGCAGTTACTCGATCACGGGGGGATCTCACAATGAGCAGTTCTTC.

The chain uses TRBV3-1 (or the pseudogene TRBV3-2) and TRBJ1-1; D not certain. The germline V gene has CDR1 LGHDT and CDR2 YNNKEL (reference sequence). The CDR3 covers 15 residues. V shed 4 bases and J shed 1 base, with 13 bases lying between them. CDR3 DNA sequence: TGTGCCAGCAGCCCACGAGGTCAACCGAACACTGAAGCTTTCTTT. Translating gives CASSPRGQPNTEAFF.

This chain uses TRBV19 with TRBJ1-5, with 7 bases that match TRBD1. Germline lookup yields CDR1 LNHDA and CDR2 SQIVND (reference sequence). The CDR3 consists of 15 residues. Losses at the gene ends were 5 bases for V and 2 bases for J; bases not matched to a gene: 6. The CDR3 DNA sequence: TGTGCCAGTAGTGCCGTCGACAGGGGCAATCAGCCCCAGCATTTT. Its translation is CASSAVDRGNQPQHF. Looking up the rest from reference TRBV19 and TRBJ1-5 gives the full variable domain: DGGITQSPKYLFRKEGQNVTLSCEQNLNHDAMYWYRQDPGQGLRLIYYSQIVNDFQKGDIAEGYSVSREKKESFPLTVTSAQKNPTAFYLCASSAVDRGNQPQHFGDGTRLSIL.

The chain has TRBV7-3 and TRBJ1-2, with 9 bases lining up with TRBD1. The CDR3 is 14 amino acids. After removal of 5 bases from V and 4 bases from J, the junction contained 5 bases not matched to a gene. Germline V gene data show CDR1 as SGHTA and CDR2 as FQGTGA. CDR3 sequence reads: CASSTDRGGYGYTF. CDR3 DNA: TGTGCCAGCAGCACGGACAGGGGAGGCTATGGCTACACCTTC.

The rearrangement joins TRBV2 to TRBJ1-2, with D perhaps TRBD1 (5 bases). The V end lost 6 bases, the J end lost 4 bases, and 12 bases lay between the germline ends. The CDR3 has 13 amino acids. Germline CDR1 SNHLY, CDR2 FYNNEI. The CDR3 region is CASSNTGRYGYTF. The CDR3 DNA is TGTGCCAGCAGCAACACAGGCCGCTATGGCTACACCTTC.

This chain uses TRBV5-5 with TRBJ2-1; D gene ambiguous. The germline gives CDR1 SGHKS, CDR2 YYEKEE (reference sequence). V was clipped by 0 bases and J by 6 bases, with 7 bases between them. CDR3 length: 13 residues. CDR3 in amino acids: CASSLALFNEQFF. The CDR3 region has the DNA TGTGCCAGCAGCTTGGCGCTATTCAATGAGCAGTTCTTC.

This clone was picked up one time. The V call is TRBV7-9, the J call TRBJ1-1, with D uncertain. Trimming took off 5 bases at V and 7 bases at J, with 11 bases between the two ends. The CDR3 covers 12 residues. The germline gives CDR1 SEHNR, CDR2 FQNEAQ (reference sequence). The CDR3 DNA reads as TGTGCCAGCAGCCCGGACTCCCATGAAGCTTTCTTT. Translation gives CASSPDSHEAFF.

The J gene is TRBJ2-2, the V gene TRBV7-8, with D unresolved. Trimming took off 7 bases at V and 8 bases at J, with 8 bases between the two ends. The CDR3 length is 11 residues. The germline CDR1 and CDR2 sequences are SGHVS and FQNEAQ. This CDR3 is CASTLEGELFF. CDR3 in DNA: TGTGCCAGCACCCTCGAGGGGGAGCTGTTTTTT.